The clone carrying this TCR beta chain was seen at least ten times. What it binds is not known. These data originate in a study of early T cells in non-severe SARS-CoV-2 infection. About the research overall: Sequencing of unsorted whole blood was done on bulk RNA, leaving chains unpaired. Broader study findings: The matching step, a VDJdb search, favored anti-spike CD8 responses and missed private and CD4 specificities.

The TCR library protocol attached unique molecular identifiers to the individual cDNA molecules. MiXCR, applied by TCRdb to the 5' RACE reads, yields one record per CDR3 protein. The sample contains about 35,000 distinct CDR3 sequences, 6.3% of which appear only once. V was pared by 6 bases and J by 3 bases, with 12 bases between. The CDR3 totals 14 residues. This TCR came from an adult who was a healthcare worker with PCR-confirmed SARS-CoV-2 infection or an uninfected control (not recorded which). The rearrangement links TRBV12-3 or TRBV12-4 to TRBJ1-5; a weak D match, TRBD1 (6 bases). The sample consisted of whole blood. The CDR3 region is CASSDDRNNQPQHF. CDR3 nucleotides: TGTGCCAGCAGCGACGACAGGAACAATCAGCCCCAGCATTTT.